A selection of T cell receptor beta chains follows, all from one sample in a study of OX40 agonist ivuxolimab in advanced cancers. Clones were read by immunoSEQ multiplex PCR, and TCRdb kept only the in-frame ones, dropping some. The sample records 36,000 or so clones, about 78% being singletons. The sample consisted of CD4+ or CD8+ T cells sorted from blood, taken in a trial of the OX40 agonist ivuxolimab. The receptors stem from an adult with an advanced solid tumor such as melanoma, head and neck, liver or kidney cancer. The CDR3 runs from the conserved cysteine through the conserved F or W. A D gene is named only where the DNA matches it firmly. A clone size is listed for some rows: how often the clone was seen (once, few, many), or a class if it is expanded.

cdr3_aa cdr3_nt clone_size j_call v_call d_call
CASSTEGSYEQYF TGTGCCAGCAGCACAGAAGGCTCCTACGAGCAGTACTTC . TRBJ2-7 TRBV7-9 .
CASSPPVPVNYGYTF TGTGCCAGCAGCCCACCGGTCCCGGTGAATTATGGCTACACCTTC . TRBJ1-2 TRBV7-9 .
CASSQDKFEGGHEQYF TGTGCCAGCAGCCAAGATAAGTTCGAGGGAGGACACGAGCAGTACTTC . TRBJ2-7 TRBV14 .
CASRAHSGRAGDEQFF TGTGCCAGCAGGGCACACAGCGGGAGGGCCGGGGATGAGCAGTTCTTC once TRBJ2-1 TRBV6-4 TRBD2
CASSPTDYEQYF TGTGCCAGCAGTCCAACTGACTACGAGCAGTACTTC . TRBJ2-7 TRBV6-6 .
CASSYGGDYGYTF TGTGCCAGCAGTTATGGCGGAGACTATGGCTACACCTTC . TRBJ1-2 TRBV6-5 .
CASSSPGSLNEQFF TGTGCCAGCAGCTCCCCAGGGAGCTTGAATGAGCAGTTCTTC . TRBJ2-1 TRBV11-2 .
CSAKTGVGEKLFF TGCAGCGCTAAGACAGGGGTGGGAGAAAAACTGTTTTTT . TRBJ1-4 TRBV29-1 TRBD1
CASRPTSGGFLEQFF TGTGCCAGCAGACCAACTAGCGGGGGGTTCCTTGAGCAGTTCTTC . TRBJ2-1 TRBV2 TRBD2
CASSERSGTGPYNEQFF TGTGCCAGCAGTGAACGGTCCGGGACAGGGCCCTACAATGAGCAGTTCTTC . TRBJ2-1 TRBV2 TRBD1
CASSTGGRSVDEQYF TGTGCCAGCAGCACCGGGGGGAGGTCGGTCGACGAGCAGTACTTC . TRBJ2-7 TRBV9 TRBD2
CASSTQRQADTRDTQYF TGTGCCAGCAGCACGCAGCGACAGGCCGACACACGAGATACGCAGTATTTT . TRBJ2-3 TRBV7-9 .
CASSIGGTGDQPQHF TGTGCCAGTAGTATAGGCGGCACAGGGGATCAGCCCCAGCATTTT . TRBJ1-5 TRBV19 TRBD1
CAWSVFELNTGELFF TGTGCCTGGAGTGTATTCGAGCTGAACACCGGGGAGCTGTTTTTT once TRBJ2-2 TRBV30 .
CASSYRRYQPQHF TGTGCCAGCAGTTATCGCAGATATCAGCCCCAGCATTTT once TRBJ1-5 TRBV6-1 .
CASRKGLNSNQPQHF TGTGCCAGCAGAAAGGGACTGAATAGCAATCAGCCCCAGCATTTT few TRBJ1-5 TRBV6-5 .
CASSFDLNTEAFF TGTGCCAGCAGCTTTGACTTGAACACTGAAGCTTTCTTT . TRBJ1-1 TRBV11-2 .
CAEGHRSGGHYYEQYF TGTGCCGAAGGTCATCGGAGCGGGGGCCACTATTACGAGCAGTACTTC . TRBJ2-7 TRBV2 TRBD2
CASSIGQGAYEQYF TGTGCCAGTAGTATCGGACAGGGGGCTTACGAGCAGTACTTC . TRBJ2-7 TRBV19 TRBD1
CASSLNEGLLAGREGYTF TGTGCCAGCAGCTTGAATGAGGGATTACTTGCGGGGAGAGAGGGCTACACCTTC . TRBJ1-2 TRBV5-6 .
CASSPRQNNEQFF TGTGCCAGCAGCCCTAGGCAAAACAATGAGCAGTTCTTC few TRBJ2-1 TRBV28 .
CASSQRQAYNEQFF TGCGCCAGCAGCCAGCGACAGGCCTACAATGAGCAGTTCTTC . TRBJ2-1 TRBV4-1 .
CASIRGQGRVNYGYTF TGTGCCAGCATCAGAGGACAGGGAAGAGTTAACTATGGCTACACCTTC once TRBJ1-2 TRBV28 TRBD1
CASSVALDLSGTNEKLFF TGTGCCAGCAGCGTAGCCCTCGACCTAAGCGGTACTAATGAAAAACTGTTTTTT . TRBJ1-4 TRBV9 .
CASRALDTQYF TGTGCCAGCAGGGCTCTAGATACGCAGTATTTT . TRBJ2-3 TRBV7-9 .
CASSTYREVDEQFF TGTGCCAGCAGTACCTACAGGGAAGTGGATGAGCAGTTCTTC . TRBJ2-1 TRBV28 .
CSVGDLNTGELFF TGCAGCGTTGGGGACCTGAACACCGGGGAGCTGTTTTTT . TRBJ2-2 TRBV29-1 .
CASSFSYRGEQYF TGTGCCAGCAGTTTTTCCTACAGGGGCGAGCAGTACTTC . TRBJ2-7 TRBV27 TRBD1
CASIKTGRTGELFF TGTGCCAGTATTAAGACAGGGCGCACCGGGGAGCTGTTTTTT . TRBJ2-2 TRBV19 TRBD1
CAWSAGFEQFF TGTGCCTGGAGTGCGGGGTTCGAGCAGTTCTTC few TRBJ2-1 TRBV30 .
CASSPGGSNYGYTF TGTGCCAGCAGCCCCGGGGGGAGTAACTATGGCTACACCTTC few TRBJ1-2 TRBV6-5 .
CASSSGTGGGEQFF TGTGCCAGCAGCTCCGGGACAGGGGGCGGTGAGCAGTTCTTC . TRBJ2-1 TRBV7-2 TRBD1
CASSLGLTEAFF TGTGCCAGCAGCTTAGGGCTCACTGAAGCTTTCTTT . TRBJ1-1 TRBV11-2 .
CATSRAESSYEQYF TGTGCCACCAGCAGGGCTGAAAGCTCCTACGAGCAGTACTTC . TRBJ2-7 TRBV15 .
CASSPQAYTEAFF TGTGCCAGCAGCCCACAGGCTTACACTGAAGCTTTCTTT . TRBJ1-1 TRBV28 .
CASSSTGGYSEQYF TGTGCCAGCAGCTCGACAGGGGGCTATAGCGAGCAGTACTTC . TRBJ2-7 TRBV6-6 TRBD1
CASSAPFLDTQYF TGTGCCAGCAGCGCTCCCTTCTTGGATACGCAGTATTTT . TRBJ2-3 TRBV2 .
CATRGTGFYEQYF TGTGCCACGAGGGGCACAGGGTTCTACGAGCAGTACTTC . TRBJ2-7 TRBV15 .
CASSQIDNEQFF TGCGCCAGCAGCCAAATTGACAATGAGCAGTTCTTC . TRBJ2-1 TRBV4-1 .
CASSQDIGQGVLYTGELFF TGTGCCAGCAGCCAAGATATAGGACAGGGCGTACTTTACACCGGGGAGCTGTTTTTT once TRBJ2-2 TRBV14 TRBD1
CASSARQVRTEQYF TGTGCCAGCAGTGCACGACAGGTCCGGACCGAGCAGTACTTC . TRBJ2-7 TRBV28 .
CASSQQGGYFYGYTF TGCGCCAGCAGCCAACAGGGAGGGTATTTCTATGGCTACACCTTC . TRBJ1-2 TRBV4-1 .
CASSPYTSFSNTGELFF TGCGCCAGCAGCCCCTACACTAGTTTCTCGAACACCGGGGAGCTGTTTTTT few TRBJ2-2 TRBV4-1 .
CASSLLEKLFF TGTGCCAGCAGCCTCCTGGAAAAACTGTTTTTT . TRBJ1-4 TRBV6-5 .
CASSHLTGENYGYTF TGCGCCAGCAGCCACCTGACAGGGGAAAACTATGGCTACACCTTC once TRBJ1-2 TRBV4-1 TRBD1
CASSQGWTGEREKLFF TGCGCCAGCAGCCAAGGCTGGACAGGGGAGCGCGAAAAACTGTTTTTT . TRBJ1-4 TRBV4-3 TRBD1
CASSDSGSSTYNEQFF TGTGCCAGCAGTGATAGCGGGAGTAGTACCTACAATGAGCAGTTCTTC once TRBJ2-1 TRBV25-1 TRBD2
CASSVDASGTYEQYF TGTGCCAGCAGCGTAGATGCTAGCGGAACCTACGAGCAGTACTTC . TRBJ2-7 TRBV9 TRBD2
CASNLDRDYTF TGTGCCAGCAACCTCGACAGGGACTACACCTTC . TRBJ1-2 TRBV5-6 TRBD1
CASSPTGGGEQFF TGCGCCAGCAGTCCCACAGGGGGCGGTGAGCAGTTCTTC . TRBJ2-1 TRBV10-1 TRBD1